The rows below give T cell receptor beta chains drawn from one sample of a study of technical replicates of blood from a few donors. TCRdb keeps only in-frame clones here, not all; method: immunoSEQ multiplex PCR. Here the sample spans tens of thousands of clones, roughly 98% being singletons. The sequencing input was T cells isolated from PBMCs. Receptors were obtained from a human donor in good health. CDR3s include the opening cysteine and the closing phenylalanine or tryptophan. The order of the fields is J gene, clone size, D gene, V gene, CDR3 length, CDR3 DNA, CDR3 protein. A D gene is named only where the DNA matches it firmly. Not every row has a clone size; where given, it reads once, few, many or a size class.

j_gene: TRBJ1-1; abundance: -; d_gene: -; v_gene: TRBV11-2; len: 13; CDR3nt: TGTGCCAGCAGCTTAATGCGGGGCTCTGAAGCTTTCTTT; CDR3aa: CASSLMRGSEAFF
j_gene: TRBJ1-1; abundance: -; d_gene: -; v_gene: TRBV29-1; len: 13; CDR3nt: TGCAGCGTTGAAGTGGCGGGAGACACTGAAGCTTTCTTT; CDR3aa: CSVEVAGDTEAFF
j_gene: TRBJ2-6; abundance: -; d_gene: -; v_gene: TRBV27; len: 15; CDR3nt: TGTGCCAGCAGGACACCTAACCAGGACAAAAACGTCCTGACTTTC; CDR3aa: CASRTPNQDKNVLTF
j_gene: TRBJ1-2; abundance: -; d_gene: TRBD1; v_gene: TRBV5-4; len: 14; CDR3nt: TGTGCCAGCAGCCGCACAGACAGGGGCTATGGCTACACCTTC; CDR3aa: CASSRTDRGYGYTF
j_gene: TRBJ2-5; abundance: -; d_gene: TRBD2; v_gene: TRBV28; len: 14; CDR3nt: TGTGCCAGCCAAGCGGGAGGGCCGGGGGAGACCCAGTACTTC; CDR3aa: CASQAGGPGETQYF
j_gene: TRBJ2-7; abundance: -; d_gene: -; v_gene: TRBV6-5; len: 14; CDR3nt: TGTGCCAGCAGTTACGCGCCGGTATCCTACGAGCAGTACTTC; CDR3aa: CASSYAPVSYEQYF
j_gene: TRBJ1-1; abundance: -; d_gene: TRBD1; v_gene: TRBV19; len: 17; CDR3nt: TGTGCCAGTAGTGTGACAGGGGGCAATCTGATTCAGGCTGAAGCTTTCTTT; CDR3aa: CASSVTGGNLIQAEAFF
j_gene: TRBJ1-5; abundance: -; d_gene: TRBD1; v_gene: TRBV28; len: 16; CDR3nt: TGTGCCAGCAGTTTTTTGGACAGGGCAAGCAATCAGCCCCAGCATTTT; CDR3aa: CASSFLDRASNQPQHF
j_gene: TRBJ1-6; abundance: once; d_gene: -; v_gene: TRBV5-5; len: 15; CDR3nt: TGTGCCAGCAGCCTGGGGAGCTCCTATAATTCACCCCTCCACTTT; CDR3aa: CASSLGSSYNSPLHF
j_gene: TRBJ1-4; abundance: -; d_gene: TRBD1; v_gene: TRBV6-1; len: 17; CDR3nt: TGTGCCAGCAGTGAAACCGGACAGGGGGCCCCCTCGGGAAAACTGTTTTTT; CDR3aa: CASSETGQGAPSGKLFF
j_gene: TRBJ2-1; abundance: -; d_gene: -; v_gene: TRBV5-4; len: 16; CDR3nt: TGTGCCAGCAGCTTAGAAGGTGGTACTAGCTCCAATGAGCAGTTCTTC; CDR3aa: CASSLEGGTSSNEQFF
j_gene: TRBJ2-7; abundance: -; d_gene: -; v_gene: TRBV27; len: 15; CDR3nt: TGTGCCAGCTGGCCCGGGGCCGGGGGCTCCTACGAGCAGTACTTC; CDR3aa: CASWPGAGGSYEQYF
j_gene: TRBJ1-1; abundance: -; d_gene: -; v_gene: TRBV10-2; len: 13; CDR3nt: TGCGCCAGCAGTGAGTGGGCGAACACTGAAGCTTTCTTT; CDR3aa: CASSEWANTEAFF
j_gene: TRBJ1-1; abundance: -; d_gene: -; v_gene: TRBV6-5; len: 14; CDR3nt: TGTGCCAGCAGTTACCCCGGGGGGCGGACTGAAGCTTTCTTT; CDR3aa: CASSYPGGRTEAFF
j_gene: TRBJ2-3; abundance: -; d_gene: TRBD1; v_gene: TRBV5-1; len: 16; CDR3nt: TGCGCCAGCAGCTTGGGAGGGGGACAGGGGACAGATACGCAGTATTTT; CDR3aa: CASSLGGGQGTDTQYF
j_gene: TRBJ1-1; abundance: -; d_gene: -; v_gene: TRBV4-1; len: 14; CDR3nt: TGCGCCAGCAGCTTAGGAGCGCTGAACACTGAAGCTTTCTTT; CDR3aa: CASSLGALNTEAFF
j_gene: TRBJ1-6; abundance: -; d_gene: TRBD1; v_gene: TRBV15; len: 15; CDR3nt: TGTGCCACCAGCCGGGACAGGGTTCAGGATTCACCCCTCCACTTT; CDR3aa: CATSRDRVQDSPLHF